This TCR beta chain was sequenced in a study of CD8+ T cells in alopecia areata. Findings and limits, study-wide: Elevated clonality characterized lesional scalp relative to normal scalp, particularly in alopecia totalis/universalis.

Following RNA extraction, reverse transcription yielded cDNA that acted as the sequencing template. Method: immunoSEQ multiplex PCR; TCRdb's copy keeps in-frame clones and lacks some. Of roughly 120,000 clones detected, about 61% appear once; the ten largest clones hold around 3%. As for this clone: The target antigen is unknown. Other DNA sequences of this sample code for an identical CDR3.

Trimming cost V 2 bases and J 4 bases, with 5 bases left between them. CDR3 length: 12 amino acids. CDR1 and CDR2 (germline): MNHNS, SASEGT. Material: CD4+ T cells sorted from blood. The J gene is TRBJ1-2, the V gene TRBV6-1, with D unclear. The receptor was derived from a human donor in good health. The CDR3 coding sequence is TGTGCCAGCAGTGAACCAGGCTATGGCTACACCTTC. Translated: CASSEPGYGYTF.